This entry features one T cell receptor (beta chain) sequence. The antigen it recognizes is unknown. Base qualities are missing; no much larger clone stands one base away. The immunoSEQ multiplex PCR assay was used to generate TCR libraries, with TCR-beta and/or TCR-alpha/delta assays applied to each sample. The Illumina high-throughput platform was used to sequence the amplified TCR libraries. The authors' pipeline ran thus. Clustering and dimensionality reduction relied on pairwise TCRdist distances among GMM-specific receptors from T cells that were either sorted ex vivo or expanded in vitro. Each clinical repertoire was assigned a mean NN-distance score, defined as the average TCRdist to the nearest 10% of tetramer-positive reference sequences. GEM TCR motif frequency was calculated as the fraction of unique TCRs that matched known GEM sequences in V/J usage and CDR3 length. Linear discriminant analysis with leave-one-out cross-validation, implemented in scikit-learn, was used to classify active tuberculosis. TCRdb holds this immuneACCESS table with in-frame rearrangements only. Some clones are missing; in checked studies, unresolved V genes explain under half, and the rest has no known cause. The D gene and trimming were derived from the DNA, and the V and J assignments and clone size from that table. This sample has about 33,000 clones in its table, and about 90% of those were observed once. The top ten hold 7.7% of the sample.

These data originate in a study of T cells in tuberculosis (dated by TCRdb to the late 2010s). With regard to the full study: The study combined CD1B tetramers and high-throughput TCR immunosequencing to characterize T cells specific for the mycobacterial lipid antigen glucose monomycolate (GMM). With 9 to 11 people per group, a South African clinical cohort compared IGRA-negative adolescents, IGRA-positive adolescents with latent tuberculosis, and adults with active tuberculosis.

The CDR3 measures 14 amino acids from cysteine to phenylalanine. Only the CDR3 DNA is retained, 42 bases long and in frame from the first base. V and J lose 4 bases and 7 bases, and a span of 15 bases separates them. According to the germline V gene, CDR1 reads SGHDT and CDR2 reads YYEEEE. What the study reported, not specific to this receptor: Smaller mean NN-distances to GMM-specific TCRs were observed in active tuberculosis TCR-alpha repertoires than in IGRA-negative controls, suggesting clonal expansion of GMM-specific TCRs. A classifier using the diverse GMM-specific repertoire reached roughly 90% accuracy (AUROC roughly 0.9), compared with over 60% accuracy using GEM motif frequencies. Smaller NN-distances were partly driven by shorter CDR3-alpha lengths in active tuberculosis patients, and statistical significance was not reached for the TCR-beta difference. Clinical samples were chosen by availability of cryopreserved specimens, and active tuberculosis cases were adults while controls were adolescents.

At study entry, a tuberculin skin test and the QuantiFERON-TB GOLD In-Tube IGRA were used to screen adolescents for latent tuberculosis infection. Immunosequencing was performed on unsorted cryopreserved PBMC, with some 91,000 T cells per clinical donor covered on average. Eleven high schools in the Worcester region of the Western Cape, South Africa, served as enrollment sites for adolescents aged 12 to 18 years. Ten M. tuberculosis-infected and around 10 uninfected adolescents were selected with matching for age and sex. Adolescent PBMC were isolated from freshly drawn heparinized blood by density centrifugation and cryopreserved.

The sample comprised PBMCs. Here the chain combines TRBV5-6 and TRBJ2-1; TRBD2 is possibly the D segment (5 matching bases). This receptor was taken from a donor under 30 with latent tuberculosis or without tuberculosis infection. Some clones in this sample may be carry-over from other donors' samples. CDR3 reads: CASSPEVRSNEQFF. The sequence in DNA is TGTGCCAGCAGCCCGGAGGTTAGGAGTAATGAGCAGTTCTTC.